This is a list of T cell receptor beta chains from one sample in a study. One entry per CDR3 protein results from TCRdb running MiXCR on the RT-PCR reads. The table lists about 680,000 distinct CDR3 sequences, approximately 15% of them singletons. Sequencing was done on a sample of memory CD4+ T cells from blood. These receptors came from a female donor in good health, serving as a healthy control. Both conserved end residues are part of each CDR3. The D gene is left open where the match is weak. A row's size may be missing; if present it is once, few, many or a size class.

d_call	v_call	j_call	clone_size	cdr3_aa	cdr3_nt
.	TRBV23-1	TRBJ2-4	.	CASAPGTDVNIQYF	TGCGCCAGCGCCCCCGGGACGGACGTAAACATTCAGTACTTC
.	TRBV3-1	TRBJ2-7	few	CASSQAFGFSYEQYF	TGTGCCAGCAGCCAAGCGTTCGGATTTTCCTACGAGCAGTACTTC
.	TRBV18	TRBJ2-1	.	CASSESRIPYNEQFF	TGTGCCAGCTCAGAGTCTAGGATACCCTACAATGAGCAGTTCTTC
.	TRBV29-1	TRBJ2-1	many	CSANPTGDSSNEQFF	TGCAGCGCAAATCCGACAGGCGATTCATCCAATGAGCAGTTCTTC
.	TRBV4-3	TRBJ2-1	few	CASSQLPGQTSYNEQFF	TGCGCCAGCAGCCAATTACCCGGACAAACTTCCTACAATGAGCAGTTCTTC
TRBD2	TRBV7-2	TRBJ2-3	many	CASSMGLAGLDTQYF	TGTGCCAGCAGCATGGGACTAGCGGGTTTGGATACGCAGTATTTT
.	TRBV5-1	TRBJ2-3	.	CASSPPGGASTDTQYF	TGCGCCAGCAGCCCCCCAGGAGGGGCAAGCACAGATACGCAGTATTTT
TRBD1	TRBV7-2	TRBJ1-1	many	CASSRTGTGVGAFF	TGTGCCAGCAGCCGAACCGGGACAGGGGTGGGGGCTTTCTTT
.	TRBV6-5	TRBJ2-1	few	CASSPSRRFSNEQFF	TGTGCCAGCAGTCCTTCACGCAGGTTTAGCAATGAGCAGTTCTTC
TRBD1	TRBV5-5	TRBJ2-7	few	CASSFTGQGIGEQYF	TGTGCCAGCAGCTTCACGGGACAGGGGATAGGGGAGCAGTACTTC
.	TRBV20-1	TRBJ1-5	many	CSASDPPQPQHF	TGCAGTGCTAGTGATCCTCCCCAGCCCCAGCATTTT
TRBD2	TRBV5-4	TRBJ2-1	.	CASSPGLAGASYNEQFF	TGTGCCAGCAGCCCGGGACTAGCGGGAGCGTCCTACAATGAGCAGTTCTTC
.	TRBV7-2	TRBJ1-2	few	CASSSSPDGYYGYTF	TGTGCCAGCAGCTCAAGCCCGGACGGTTACTATGGCTACACCTTC
TRBD2	TRBV20-1	TRBJ2-3	many	CSPRRGGTDTQYF	TGCAGTCCCCGTCGGGGGGGCACAGATACGCAGTATTTT
TRBD1	TRBV11-1	TRBJ2-5	.	CASSLDKTGRGETQYF	TGTGCCAGCAGCTTAGACAAGACAGGGCGCGGAGAGACCCAGTACTTC